The entry below describes one T cell receptor beta chain. Its antigen is not yet known. Within one base of it there is no much larger clone, and no base qualities were kept. The library was built by means of PCR. Sequencing was performed on an Illumina HiSeq 2500. Unique molecular identifiers were incorporated into TCR beta cDNA libraries to reduce PCR and sequencing biases. Per 1 to 10 million input T cells, some 500,000 cDNA molecules were obtained, such that each molecule approximated one T cell. The patient libraries were prepared and sequenced with the same protocol used for the earlier healthy control dataset. Samples belonging to the same batch were prepared together, multiplexed and sequenced on a shared HiSeq lane. As for the original processing: MIGEC handled the raw barcoded reads, throwing out single-read molecular identifier groups before consensus assembly and CDR3 extraction. VDJtools was used for post-analysis of the clonotype tables, with diversity normalized by down-sampling every dataset to the smallest sample size. Repertoire overlap clustering matched CDR3 amino acid but not nucleotide sequences to correct batch-related cross-sample contamination. TCRdb took the public reads, trimmed them with fastp at Q25, ran MiXCR for clone calling and kept in-frame beta chains. Each CDR3 protein gets just one entry, which takes the most common genes and DNA from the rows behind it. TCRdb, rather than the study authors, made the V and J calls. The sample includes over 700,000 distinct CDR3 sequences, with roughly 29% observed a single time. The ten top clones hold around 0.56% of the sample.

CDR1 and CDR2, per the germline V gene (reference sequence), are DFQATT and SNEGSKA. The CDR3 holds 15 amino acids from the cysteine to the phenylalanine. CDR3 DNA only is kept here, 45 bases in frame from base 1. V ends up 3 bases short and J 5 bases short, with an unmatched junction base count of 9. This specimen belongs to a study of post-analysis software for immune sequencing data (dated by TCRdb to the mid-2010s). About the study as a whole: Recorded disease courses included relapsing-remitting, secondary progressive and progressive-relapsing multiple sclerosis, with some patients lacking subtype annotation. A subset of samples was prepared in parallel using single-end sample barcoding, then pooled and co-amplified after Illumina adapter ligation. The patient repertoires were set against 11 previously published healthy control repertoires from donors whose ages ranged from about 6 to 27 years.

TCR beta repertoires were profiled from peripheral blood of some 13 young patients with multiple sclerosis to demonstrate the VDJtools post-analysis software. The multiple sclerosis patients were children and adolescents ranging in age from 6 to 15 years. Study-level results and caveats: Direct clustering with F measure showed strong co-clustering of samples prepared in the same batch, prompting a batch-effect correction. The control group was slightly older than the multiple sclerosis patient group. Normalized Chao1 diversity was significantly lower in multiple sclerosis patients than controls, suggesting substantial peripheral T-cell clonal expansion. Patients showed significantly higher frequencies than controls for a handful of TRBV segments, among them TRBV5-6, TRBV5-1 and TRBV20-1.

Recombination connected TRBV20-1 to TRBJ2-3; 9 central bases correspond to TRBD1. The sample consisted of blood. This TCR derives from a girl under 18 with multiple sclerosis. The nucleotide sequence reads TGCAGTGCTAGCCCTCCGGGACAGGGAAAAGATACGCAGTATTTT. This is translated as CSASPPGQGKDTQYF.